This T cell receptor (beta chain) was sequenced during a study of OX40 agonist ivuxolimab in advanced cancers. Study summary: An anti-OX40 (CD134) antibody with agonistic activity, ivuxolimab, was administered to patients. Patients assigned to dose escalation were diagnosed with hepatocellular carcinoma, melanoma, renal cell or head and neck cancer.

Clones were sequenced by immunoSEQ multiplex PCR, and TCRdb holds only the in-frame ones, with some missing. The data hold nearly 60,000 clones, with about 87% observed a single time. Study-wide findings and caveats: Antigens targeted by the expanded peripheral T cells were not determined. The CD4+ and CD8+ T cells in the blood had expanded clonally by week 6 at 0.1 to 3.0 mg/kg.

Comments on this clone: Its antigen remains unidentified.

Trimming took off 3 bases at V and 8 bases at J, with 16 bases between the two ends. The V gene's germline CDR1 is MGHDK and CDR2 SYGVNS. This CDR3 has 15 residues. Sequenced here: CD4+ or CD8+ T cells sorted from blood, sampled in a trial of the OX40 agonist ivuxolimab. The V and J genes are TRBV25-1 and TRBJ1-4; the D is unclear. This clonotype was obtained from an adult with an advanced solid tumor such as melanoma, head and neck, liver or kidney cancer. CDR3 region: CASSDLSSFEEKLFF. The CDR3 DNA sequence: TGTGCCAGCAGTGATCTCTCCTCCTTCGAGGAAAAACTGTTTTTT.